The subject of this entry is one T cell receptor beta chain. Its antigen is as yet unknown. The sample comes from a study of cytomegalovirus exposure and HLA in healthy donors. Study results and caveats: Specificity for CMV antigens was confirmed in vitro for a few of the CMV-associated chains. Among TCR beta chains of equal frequency, HLA-associated ones were more clonally expanded in a later analysis.

Use of 60 Vbeta and 13 Jbeta primers characterized the PCR. The protocol was immunoSEQ multiplex PCR, while the TCRdb copy is restricted to in-frame clones and leaves out a portion. This repertoire shows a few hundred thousand clones, roughly 80% found once; its top ten account for about 0.28%. There are 16 residues in the CDR3. The V gene's germline CDR1 is MNHNY and CDR2 SVGAGI (reference sequence). V lost 5 bases and J 2 bases, leaving 17 bases between the germline ends. Sequencing input: PBMCs. This receptor was taken from a girl aged 2-10 years in good health and CMV-seronegative. J is TRBJ2-3 and V is TRBV6-6, with a weak D call TRBD2 (5 bases). The CDR3 DNA sequence: TGTGCCAGCAGTCTCTCTTCGGCGGGTTACACAGATACGCAGTATTTT. Its translation: CASSLSSAGYTDTQYF.